The following is a T cell receptor (beta chain) sequence with its context. A few counts support this clone. Which antigen it targets is not known. The sample holds no much larger clone one base away, and base qualities are not on file. The immunoSEQ Assay, a bias-controlled multiplex PCR, was used to amplify TCRbeta CDR3 regions from genomic DNA. Per the source publication's procedure: The number of nucleated cells in each sample was estimated by amplification of reference gene primers within the assay. To quantify the absolute abundance of each unique TCRbeta CDR3 rearrangement, sequence reads were collapsed and filtered. Productive Simpson clonality was computed per sample as the square root of Simpson's diversity index over productive rearrangements. TCRdb re-hosts the immuneACCESS table, in-frame sequences only. Its copies lack some clones; in the studies checked, an unresolved V gene accounts for under half of them, and the cause for the rest is not known. Clone size and V and J calls were adopted from that table, with D and trimming inferred from the DNA. The sample table holds roughly 250,000 clones, of which 65% to 90% were seen once. Approximately 7% of the sample is taken by the ten largest.

These data originate in a study of blood T cell repertoires in COVID-19 (dated by TCRdb to 2020 to 2022). Regarding the study in general: Samples from collaborators originated in the United States, Italy and Spain and spanned both the acute and convalescent phases of COVID-19. The material from the prospective study consisted of cDNA or gDNA derived from T cells, B-cell-depleted T cells, or PBMCs. The dataset comprised deeply sampled blood TCRbeta repertoires from subjects exposed to, actively infected with, or recovered from COVID-19. The repertoires were released in a freely available public database intended as a resource for research on the immune response to SARS-CoV-2. The samples were drawn from the first 160 participants of the ongoing ImmuneRACE study and from 1,254 subjects provided by 6 global collaborators. The sample metadata nearly always contained a de-identified subject ID, COVID-19 status, age in years and sex. HLA class I and class II types, where available, came from metadata supplied by the sample provider rather than from assay-based typing. General study outcomes and caveats: Clinical and demographic metadata were provided uncurated, with the amount varying by source and participant.

Spanning cysteine to phenylalanine, the CDR3 consists of 15 amino acids. The read is trimmed to its CDR3 DNA, 45 bases read in frame from base 1. V has 2 bases trimmed and J has 5 bases trimmed; junction bases matching no gene number 8. The germline V gene provides CDR1 LGHNA and CDR2 YNFKEQ. Each collaborating institution followed its own protocols to collect whole blood in K2EDTA tubes. For TCRbeta analysis, collaborators shipped samples as frozen whole blood, isolated PBMCs, or DNA extracted from either of those sample types. The V gene is TRBV4-2 and the J gene is TRBJ1-2, with 7 bases in between that match TRBD1. The sample was peripheral blood. This receptor was identified in a woman between 50 and 59 years old with acute or convalescent COVID-19. The CDR3 here reads CASSQPGQELYGYTF. The nucleotides read TGTGCCAGCAGCCAACCCGGACAGGAGCTATATGGCTACACCTTC.